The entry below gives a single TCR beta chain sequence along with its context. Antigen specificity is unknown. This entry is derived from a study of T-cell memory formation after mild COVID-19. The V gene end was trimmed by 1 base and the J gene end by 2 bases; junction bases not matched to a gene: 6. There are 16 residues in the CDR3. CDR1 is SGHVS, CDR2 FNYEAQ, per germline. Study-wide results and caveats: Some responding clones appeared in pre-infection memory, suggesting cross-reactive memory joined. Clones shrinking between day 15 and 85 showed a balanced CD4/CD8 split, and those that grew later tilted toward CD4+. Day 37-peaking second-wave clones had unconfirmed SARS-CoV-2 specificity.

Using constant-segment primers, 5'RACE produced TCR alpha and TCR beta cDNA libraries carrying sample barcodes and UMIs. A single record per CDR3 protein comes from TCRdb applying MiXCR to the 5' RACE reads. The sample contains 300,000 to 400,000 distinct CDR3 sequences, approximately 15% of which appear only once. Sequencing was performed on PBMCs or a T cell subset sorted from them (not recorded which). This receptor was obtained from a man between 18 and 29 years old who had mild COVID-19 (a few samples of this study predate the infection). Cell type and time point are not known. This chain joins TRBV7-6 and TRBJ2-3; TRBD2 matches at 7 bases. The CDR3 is CASSLDFGRTTDTQYF. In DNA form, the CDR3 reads TGTGCCAGCAGCTTAGATTTCGGGAGGACCACAGATACGCAGTATTTT.